This TCR beta chain emerged from a study of beta chain features in type 1 diabetes. This clone came up a few times. Its matching antigen is unknown. Germline-derived CDR1 and CDR2 are SGHNT and YYREEE (reference sequence). Unmatched junction bases numbered 7, after V lost 4 bases and J lost 1 base. The CDR3 has 15 residues. Sequenced material consisted of expressed TCRB transcripts (all of the isolated RNA was reverse transcribed). This table comes from immunoSEQ multiplex PCR, and its TCRdb copy is limited to in-frame clones, with some not included. This sample has some 160,000 clones, with around 9% found just once. CD45RO/CCR7/CD25/CD127/CD95/CD27 separated CD4+ naive, central memory, regulatory and stem cell-like memory cells by sorting. Every sorted population was more than 95% pure. Study outcomes and limitations: A potential influence of HLA type upon TCRB rearrangement remained unresolved herein. Relative to healthy donors, patients appeared to have naive, central memory and Treg TCRB repertoires that were more similar. Across all four CD4+ subsets, people with type 1 diabetes showed modestly shorter TCRB CDR3s.

This clonotype originated in a woman in her 30s with type 1 diabetes. The source material was central memory CD4+ T cells from blood. The chain uses TRBV5-4 and TRBJ2-7, with 8 nucleotides matching TRBD2. The CDR3, as DNA: TGTGCCAGCAGCCCGGGACCGGGAGGGTCCTACGAGCAGTACTTC. This gives the protein CASSPGPGGSYEQYF.